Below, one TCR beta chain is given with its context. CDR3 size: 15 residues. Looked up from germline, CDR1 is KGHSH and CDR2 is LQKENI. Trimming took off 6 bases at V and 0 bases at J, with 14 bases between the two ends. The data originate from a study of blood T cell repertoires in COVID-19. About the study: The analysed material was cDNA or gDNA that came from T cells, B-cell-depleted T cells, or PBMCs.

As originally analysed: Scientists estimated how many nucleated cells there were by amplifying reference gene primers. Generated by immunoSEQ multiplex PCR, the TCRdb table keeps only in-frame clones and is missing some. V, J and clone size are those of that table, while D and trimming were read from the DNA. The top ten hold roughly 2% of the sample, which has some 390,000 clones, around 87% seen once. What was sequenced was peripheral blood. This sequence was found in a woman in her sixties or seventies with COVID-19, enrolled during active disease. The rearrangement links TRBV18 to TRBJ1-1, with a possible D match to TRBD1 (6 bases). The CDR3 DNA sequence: TGTGCCAGCTCGACGGACAGATCCTTGAACACTGAAGCTTTCTTT. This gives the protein CASSTDRSLNTEAFF. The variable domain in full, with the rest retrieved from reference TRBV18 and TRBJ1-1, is NAGVMQNPRHLVRRRGQEARLRCSPMKGHSHVYWYRQLPEEGLKFMVYLQKENIIDESGMPKERFSAEFPKEGPSILRIQQVVRGDSAAYFCASSTDRSLNTEAFFGQGTRLTVV.